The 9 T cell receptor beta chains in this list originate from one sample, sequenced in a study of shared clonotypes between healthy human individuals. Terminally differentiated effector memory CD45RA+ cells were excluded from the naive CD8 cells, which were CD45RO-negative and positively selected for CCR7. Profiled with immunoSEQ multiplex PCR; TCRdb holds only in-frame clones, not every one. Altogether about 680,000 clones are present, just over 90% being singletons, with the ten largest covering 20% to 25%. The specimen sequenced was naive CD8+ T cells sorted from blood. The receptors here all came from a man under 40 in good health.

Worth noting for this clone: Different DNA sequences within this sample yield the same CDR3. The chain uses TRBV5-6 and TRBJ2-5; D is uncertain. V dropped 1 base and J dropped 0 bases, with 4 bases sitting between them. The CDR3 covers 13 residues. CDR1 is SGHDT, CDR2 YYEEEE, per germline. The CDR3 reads CASSLTNQETQYF. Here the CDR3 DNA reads TGTGCCAGCAGCTTGACTAACCAAGAGACCCAGTACTTC.

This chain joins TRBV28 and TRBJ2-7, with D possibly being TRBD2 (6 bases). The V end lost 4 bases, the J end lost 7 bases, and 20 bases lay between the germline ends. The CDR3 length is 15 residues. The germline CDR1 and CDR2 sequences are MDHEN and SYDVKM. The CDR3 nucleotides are TGTGCCAGCAGTTCTTCTGGGACTTGGATGGGAGAGCAGTACTTC. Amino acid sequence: CASSSSGTWMGEQYF.

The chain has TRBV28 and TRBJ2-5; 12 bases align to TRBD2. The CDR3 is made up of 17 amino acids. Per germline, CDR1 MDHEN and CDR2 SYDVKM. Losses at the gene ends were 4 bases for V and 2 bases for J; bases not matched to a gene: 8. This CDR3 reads CASSSTSGRLGQETQYF. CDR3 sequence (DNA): TGTGCCAGCAGTTCGACTAGCGGGAGACTGGGGCAAGAGACCCAGTACTTC.

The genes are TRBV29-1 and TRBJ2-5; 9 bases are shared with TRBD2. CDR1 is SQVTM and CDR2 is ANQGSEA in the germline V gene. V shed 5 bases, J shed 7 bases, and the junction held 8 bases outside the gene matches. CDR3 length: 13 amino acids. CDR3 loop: CSVISVREGTQYF. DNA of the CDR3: TGCAGCGTTATCAGCGTGCGGGAGGGGACCCAGTACTTC.

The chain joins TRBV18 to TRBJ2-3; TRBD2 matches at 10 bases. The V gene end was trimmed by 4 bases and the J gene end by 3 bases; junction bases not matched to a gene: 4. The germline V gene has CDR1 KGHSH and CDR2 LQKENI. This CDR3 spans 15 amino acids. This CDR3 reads CASSLKTSGTDTQYF. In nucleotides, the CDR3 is TGTGCCAGCTCACTAAAGACTAGCGGGACAGATACGCAGTATTTT. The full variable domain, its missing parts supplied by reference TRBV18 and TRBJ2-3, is NAGVMQNPRHLVRRRGQEARLRCSPMKGHSHVYWYRQLPEEGLKFMVYLQKENIIDESGMPKERFSAEFPKEGPSILRIQQVVRGDSAAYFCASSLKTSGTDTQYFGPGTRLTVL.

The CDR3 coding sequence is TGTGCCAGCAGTTCTCTTGGGGGCGGCGACGAGCAGTACTTC. This encodes CASSSLGGGDEQYF. The rearrangement joins TRBV27 to TRBJ2-7; perhaps TRBD1 as D (6 bases). CDR3 length: 14 residues. Germline V gene lookup returns CDR1 MNHEY and CDR2 SMNVEV (reference sequence). V was shortened by 4 bases and J by 5 bases, with 15 bases between the two germline ends.

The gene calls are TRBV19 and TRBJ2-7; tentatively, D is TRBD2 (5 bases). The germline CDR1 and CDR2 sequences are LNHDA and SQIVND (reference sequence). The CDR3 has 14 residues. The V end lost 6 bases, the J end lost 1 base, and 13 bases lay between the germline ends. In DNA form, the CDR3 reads TGTGCCAGTAGCCCTACACTAGTTTCCTACGAGCAGTACTTC. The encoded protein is CASSPTLVSYEQYF.

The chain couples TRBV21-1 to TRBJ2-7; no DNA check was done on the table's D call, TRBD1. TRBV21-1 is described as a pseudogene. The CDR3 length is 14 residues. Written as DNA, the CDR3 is TGTGCCAGCAGCAGAGGACAGGGTTGGAGCGAGCAGTACTTC. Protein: CASSRGQGWSEQYF.

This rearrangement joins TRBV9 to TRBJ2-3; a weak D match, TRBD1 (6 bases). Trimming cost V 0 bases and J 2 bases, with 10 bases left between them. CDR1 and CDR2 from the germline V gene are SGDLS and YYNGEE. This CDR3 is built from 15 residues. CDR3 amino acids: CASSVGTGNTDTQYF. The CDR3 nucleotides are TGTGCCAGCAGCGTAGGAACAGGGAACACAGATACGCAGTATTTT.